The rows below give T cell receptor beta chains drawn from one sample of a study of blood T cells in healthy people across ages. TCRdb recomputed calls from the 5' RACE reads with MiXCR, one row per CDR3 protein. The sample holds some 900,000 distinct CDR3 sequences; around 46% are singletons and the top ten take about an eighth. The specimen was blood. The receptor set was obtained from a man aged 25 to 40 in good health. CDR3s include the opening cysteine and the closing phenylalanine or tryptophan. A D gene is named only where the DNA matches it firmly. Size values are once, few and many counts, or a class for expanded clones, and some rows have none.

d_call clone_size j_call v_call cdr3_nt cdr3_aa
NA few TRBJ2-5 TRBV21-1 TGTGCCAGCAGCAAACACCAAGAGACCCAGTACTTC CASSKHQETQYF
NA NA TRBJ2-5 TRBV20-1 TGCAGTGCTAGTGAGTATCGGGCTAGCAATGAGCAGTACTTC CSASEYRASNEQYF
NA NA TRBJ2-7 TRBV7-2 TGTGCCAGCAGCTTAGTAGAGGGAACCTACGAGCAGTACTTC CASSLVEGTYEQYF
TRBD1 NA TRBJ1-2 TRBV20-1 TGCAGTGCCCCGGACAGGGATAGGTATGGCTACACCTTC CSAPDRDRYGYTF
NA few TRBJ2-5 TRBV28 TGTGCCAGCAGTTTATTGTCGGAAGAGACCCAGTACTTC CASSLLSEETQYF
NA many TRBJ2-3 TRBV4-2 TGTGCCAGCAGCCAAGATTCCGGACCGGGACTTGATTATACGCAGTATTTT CASSQDSGPGLDYTQYF
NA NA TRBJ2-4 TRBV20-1 TGCAGTGCTAGTGGGGGCCTTCTAGCCAAAAACATTCAGTACTTC CSASGGLLAKNIQYF
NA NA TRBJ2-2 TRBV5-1 TGCGCCAGCAGCCCAGGGGCGTGGACCTGGGAGCTGTTTTTT CASSPGAWTWELFF
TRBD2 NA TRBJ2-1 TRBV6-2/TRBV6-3 TGTGCCAGCAGTTACGGAACTGGGACTAGCGGGGGGACCGTATCGTTCTTC CASSYGTGTSGGTVSFF
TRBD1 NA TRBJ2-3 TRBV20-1 TGCAGTGCTAGCTTTCCCGGGACAGGCACAGATACGCAGTATTTT CSASFPGTGTDTQYF
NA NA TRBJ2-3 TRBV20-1 TGCAGTGCTCCGGGACGCTCGGCGGATACGCAGTATTTT CSAPGRSADTQYF
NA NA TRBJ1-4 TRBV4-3 TGCGCCAGCAGCCAAGATACAGGGCATAATGAAAAACTGTTTTTT CASSQDTGHNEKLFF
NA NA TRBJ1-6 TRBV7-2 TGTGCCAGCAGCCGGATAGGACAGATTAGCTCCAATAATTCACCCCTCCACTTT CASSRIGQISSNNSPLHF
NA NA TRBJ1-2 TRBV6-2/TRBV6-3 TGTGCCAGCAGTTACCCTCCAGGGACGGACGACAAGTACACCTTC CASSYPPGTDDKYTF
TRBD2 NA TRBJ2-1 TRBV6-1 TGTGCCAGCAGTGCGTGGAGCGGGGCGTACAATGAGCAGTTCTTC CASSAWSGAYNEQFF
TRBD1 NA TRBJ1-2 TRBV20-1 TGCAGTGCTAGAGAGGAACAGGGGGTGGATGGCTACACCTTC CSAREEQGVDGYTF
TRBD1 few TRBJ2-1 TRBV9 TGTGCCAGCAGCGAGGGGGCCAGTCAACAACGCCTAGTACAGTTCTTC CASSEGASQQRLVQFF
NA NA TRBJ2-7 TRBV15 TGTGCCACCAGCAGAGATCAACTCTGGGAGCAGTACTTC CATSRDQLWEQYF
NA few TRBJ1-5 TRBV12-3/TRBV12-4 TGTGCCAGCGGAGGGGGCAATCAGCCCCAGCATTTT CASGGGNQPQHF
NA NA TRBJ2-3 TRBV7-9 TGTGCCAGCTTTCCCGGGGGGCACAAAGATACGCAGTATTTT CASFPGGHKDTQYF
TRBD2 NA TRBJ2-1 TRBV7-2 TGTGCCAGCAGCCGCGGCGGGGGTAACGAGCAGTTCTTC CASSRGGGNEQFF
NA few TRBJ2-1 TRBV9 TGTGCCAGCAGCGTAGGAGGGAGGAATGAGCAGTTCTTC CASSVGGRNEQFF
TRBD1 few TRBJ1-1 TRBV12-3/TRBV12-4 TGTGCCAGCAGTTTAGGGGGGATAGACAGGGGGTTGAACACTGAAGCTTTCTTT CASSLGGIDRGLNTEAFF
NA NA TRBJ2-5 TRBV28 TGTGCCACCTTCGGGGTGGTGCACCAAGAGACCCAGTACTTC CATFGVVHQETQYF
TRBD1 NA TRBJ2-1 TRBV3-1 TGTGCCAGCAGCCCTAACAGGGGGCGGGATGAGCAGTTCTTC CASSPNRGRDEQFF
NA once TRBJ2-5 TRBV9 TGTGCCAGCAGCGTAACAGGGTATCTAACGGAGACCCAGTACTTC CASSVTGYLTETQYF
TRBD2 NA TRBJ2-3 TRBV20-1 TGCAGTGCTATAGCCCCCCCGGGGGGTAGCGATACGCAGTATTTT CSAIAPPGGSDTQYF
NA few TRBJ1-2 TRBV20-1 TGCAGTGCAGAAGGGGACACCTATGGCTACACCTTC CSAEGDTYGYTF
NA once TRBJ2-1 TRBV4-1 TGCGCCAGCAGAGGGCCCGGGGGCAATGAGCAGTTCTTC CASRGPGGNEQFF
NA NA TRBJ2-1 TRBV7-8 TGTGCCAGCAGTAATACTCCCAGCTCTATCCATGAGCAGTTCTTC CASSNTPSSIHEQFF
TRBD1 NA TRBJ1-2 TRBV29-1 TGCAGCGTACCGAAGGGGGCGTATGGCTACACCTTC CSVPKGAYGYTF
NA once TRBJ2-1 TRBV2 TGTGCCAGCAGTGATTTGGCTTCAAGCTCCTACAATGAGCAGTTCTTC CASSDLASSSYNEQFF
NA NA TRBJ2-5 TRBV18 TGTGCCAGCTCACTGGAGACGACCCAGTACTTC CASSLETTQYF
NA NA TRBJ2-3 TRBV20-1 TGCAGTGCTAGATTCATGGGGACAGATACGCAGTATTTT CSARFMGTDTQYF
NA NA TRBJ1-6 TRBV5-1 TGCGCCAGCAGCCCCCAAGGGTTGGGGAATTCACCCCTCCACTTT CASSPQGLGNSPLHF
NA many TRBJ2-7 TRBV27 TGTGCCAGCTCAACGGGAACAGGGTCCTACGAGCAGTACTTC CASSTGTGSYEQYF
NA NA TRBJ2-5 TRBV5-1 TGCGCCAGCAGCCGGCTAGGGAACCAAGAGACCCAGTACTTC CASSRLGNQETQYF
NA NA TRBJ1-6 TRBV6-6 TGTGCCAGCACAGAAGTTGGAAATTCACCCCTCCACTTT CASTEVGNSPLHF
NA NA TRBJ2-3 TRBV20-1 TGCAGTGCTAGAGATAGGGAGCGCACAGATACGCAGTATTTT CSARDRERTDTQYF
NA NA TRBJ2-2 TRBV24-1 TGTGCCACCAGTTTGGGGGAGGCCACCGGGGAGCTGTTTTTT CATSLGEATGELFF
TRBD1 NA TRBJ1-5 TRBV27 TGTGCCAGCAGTTTAGGGGGACAGGGGGCGTTTTTTGGCAATCAGCCCCAGCATTTT CASSLGGQGAFFGNQPQHF
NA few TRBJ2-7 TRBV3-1 TGTGCCAGCAATTTCGGGGCCCCCGGCCACGAGCAGTACTTC CASNFGAPGHEQYF
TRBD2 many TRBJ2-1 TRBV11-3 TGTGCCAGCACCCGGGGGACTAGCGGAAACAATGAGCAGTTCTTC CASTRGTSGNNEQFF
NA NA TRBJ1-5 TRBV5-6 TGTGCCAGCAGCTTAGGACAGCATAGCAATCAGCCCCAGCATTTT CASSLGQHSNQPQHF
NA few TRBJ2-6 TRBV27 TGTGCCAGCAGTAACGGGGTTGGGAGTTCTGGGGCCAACGTCCTGACTTTC CASSNGVGSSGANVLTF
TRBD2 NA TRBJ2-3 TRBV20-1 TGCAGTGTCACCGACGGGGGGGGAGTAAAAGATACGCAGTATTTT CSVTDGGGVKDTQYF
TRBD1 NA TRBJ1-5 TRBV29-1 TGCAGCGTTGTCGGGCAGGGGGACCAGCCCCAGCATTTT CSVVGQGDQPQHF
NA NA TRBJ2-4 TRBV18 TGTGCCAGCTCACGATCGAGGGCGTCTGCAAACATTCAGTACTTC CASSRSRASANIQYF
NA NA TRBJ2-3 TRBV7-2 TGTGCCAGCAGCTTATTGAGGACTGATCTCTTCGAGGCAGATACGCAGTATTTT CASSLLRTDLFEADTQYF